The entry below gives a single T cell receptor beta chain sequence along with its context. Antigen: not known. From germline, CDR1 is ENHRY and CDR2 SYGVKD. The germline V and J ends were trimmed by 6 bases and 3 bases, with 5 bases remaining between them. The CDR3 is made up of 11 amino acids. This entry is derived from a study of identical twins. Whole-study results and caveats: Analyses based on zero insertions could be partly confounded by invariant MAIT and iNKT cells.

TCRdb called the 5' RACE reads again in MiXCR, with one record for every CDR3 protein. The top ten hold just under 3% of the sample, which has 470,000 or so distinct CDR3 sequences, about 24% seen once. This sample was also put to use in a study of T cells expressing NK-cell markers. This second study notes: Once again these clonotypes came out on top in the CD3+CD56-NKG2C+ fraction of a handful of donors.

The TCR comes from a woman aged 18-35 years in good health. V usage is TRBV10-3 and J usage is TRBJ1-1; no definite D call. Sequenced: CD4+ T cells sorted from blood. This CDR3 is CAISRDTEAFF. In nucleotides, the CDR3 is TGTGCCATCAGCCGGGACACTGAAGCTTTCTTT.